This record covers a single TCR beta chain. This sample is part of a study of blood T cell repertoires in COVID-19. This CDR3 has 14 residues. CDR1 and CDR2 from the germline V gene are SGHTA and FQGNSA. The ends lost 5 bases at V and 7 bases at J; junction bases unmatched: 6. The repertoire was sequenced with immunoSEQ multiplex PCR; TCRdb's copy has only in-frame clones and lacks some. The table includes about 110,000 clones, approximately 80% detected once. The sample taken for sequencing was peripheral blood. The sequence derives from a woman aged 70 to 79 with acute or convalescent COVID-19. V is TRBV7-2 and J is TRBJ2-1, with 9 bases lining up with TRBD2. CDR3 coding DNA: TGTGCCAGCAGCAGTAGCGGGAGTGGAAATGAGCAGTTCTTC. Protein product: CASSSSGSGNEQFF. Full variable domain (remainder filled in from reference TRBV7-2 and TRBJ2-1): GAGVSQSPSNKVTEKGKDVELRCDPISGHTALYWYRQSLGQGLEFLIYFQGNSAPDKSGLPSDRFSAERTGGSVSTLTIQRTQQEDSAVYLCASSSSGSGNEQFFGPGTRLTVL.